The T cell receptor (beta chain) described here comes from a study of Graves' ophthalmopathy and Graves' hyperthyroidism. This clonotype was recorded at least ten times. The TCR beta CDR3 regions underwent amplification from RNA transcripts. The first round was an RT-PCR with HTBI primers, and the second round was a multiplex PCR. TCRdb reprocessed the multiplex PCR reads via MiXCR and lists one record per CDR3 protein. The sample holds 200,000 to 300,000 distinct CDR3 sequences, around 50% seen once. Sample: peripheral blood. This TCR was sampled from an adult man with Graves' ophthalmopathy.

DNA of the CDR3: TGCAGTGCTCAGGAGGGGTGGAGCACTGAAGCTTTCTTT. It encodes CSAQEGWSTEAFF. The chain combines TRBV20-1 with TRBJ1-1, with TRBD1 as a possible D gene (5 bases). CDR3 length equals 13 residues. Germline values: CDR1 DFQATT, CDR2 SNEGSKA (reference sequence). Trimming cost V 5 bases and J 4 bases, with 14 bases left between them.